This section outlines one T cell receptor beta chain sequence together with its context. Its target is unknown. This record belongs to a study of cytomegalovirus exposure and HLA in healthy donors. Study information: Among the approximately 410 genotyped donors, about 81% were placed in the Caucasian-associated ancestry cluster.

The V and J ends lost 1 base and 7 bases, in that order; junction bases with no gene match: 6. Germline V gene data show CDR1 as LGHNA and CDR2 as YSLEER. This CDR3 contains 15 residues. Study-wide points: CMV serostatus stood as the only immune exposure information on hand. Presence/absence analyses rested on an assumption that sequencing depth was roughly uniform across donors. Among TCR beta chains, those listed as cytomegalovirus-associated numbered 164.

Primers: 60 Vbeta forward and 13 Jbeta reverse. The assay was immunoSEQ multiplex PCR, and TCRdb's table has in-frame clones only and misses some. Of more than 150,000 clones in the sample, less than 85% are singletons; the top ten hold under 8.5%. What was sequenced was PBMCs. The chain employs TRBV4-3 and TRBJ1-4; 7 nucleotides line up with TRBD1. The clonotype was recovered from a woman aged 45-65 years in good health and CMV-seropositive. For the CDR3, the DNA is TGCGCCAGCAGCCAAGGACAGGGCTTGGTTGAAAAACTGTTTTTT. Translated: CASSQGQGLVEKLFF.